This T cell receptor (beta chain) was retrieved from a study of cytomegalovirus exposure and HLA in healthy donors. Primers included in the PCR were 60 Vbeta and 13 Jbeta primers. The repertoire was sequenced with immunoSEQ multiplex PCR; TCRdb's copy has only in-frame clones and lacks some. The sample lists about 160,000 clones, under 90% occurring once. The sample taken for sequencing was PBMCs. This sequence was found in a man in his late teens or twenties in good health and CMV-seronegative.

CDR3 DNA sequence: TGTGCCAGCAGTCTCAGCGGGGGGGCTTACAATGAGCAGTTCTTC. Its translation is CASSLSGGAYNEQFF. The V gene is TRBV28, the J gene TRBJ2-1, with 10 positions matching TRBD2. The CDR3 loop spans 15 amino acids. After removal of 5 bases from V and 4 bases from J, the junction contained 5 bases not matched to a gene. Germline CDR1 is MDHEN and CDR2 is SYDVKM.